Below are 18 T cell receptor beta chains sequenced from a single sample in a study of blood T cell repertoires in COVID-19. Sequenced by immunoSEQ multiplex PCR; TCRdb stores in-frame clones only, minus some. Of about 39,000 clones listed, about 77% are singletons. Sequenced: peripheral blood. The receptors were sampled from a man older than 75 with acute or convalescent COVID-19.

The rearrangement links TRBV19 to TRBJ1-5; D remains unclear. V was clipped by 3 bases and J by 3 bases, with 9 bases between them. CDR1 LNHDA and CDR2 SQIVND come from the germline V gene (reference sequence). CDR3 length: 14 residues. DNA for the CDR3: TGTGCCAGTAGTATCCGTCAGAACAATCAGCCCCAGCATTTT. This codes for CASSIRQNNQPQHF. Based on the CDR3 plus reference TRBV19 and TRBJ1-5, the full variable domain is DGGITQSPKYLFRKEGQNVTLSCEQNLNHDAMYWYRQDPGQGLRLIYYSQIVNDFQKGDIAEGYSVSREKKESFPLTVTSAQKNPTAFYLCASSIRQNNQPQHFGDGTRLSIL.

The V gene is TRBV9, the J gene TRBJ1-3; D is unclear. The CDR3 spans 15 residues. Germline CDR1 SGDLS, CDR2 YYNGEE. Trimming cost V 0 bases and J 2 bases, with 9 bases left between them. For the CDR3, the DNA is TGTGCCAGCAGCGTAGGAAACAGTCCTGGAAACACCATATATTTT. Residues: CASSVGNSPGNTIYF. The full variable domain, in which reference TRBV9 and TRBJ1-3 provide the parts outside the CDR3, is DSGVTQTPKHLITATGQRVTLRCSPRSGDLSVYWYQQSLDQGLQFLIQYYNGEERAKGNILERFSAQQFPDLHSELNLSSLELGDSALYFCASSVGNSPGNTIYFGEGSWLTVV.

This clone was seen only once. The chain has TRBV28 and TRBJ1-2, with TRBD1 identical over 8 bases. J lost 5 bases, V lost 7 bases, and 15 bases had no gene match. CDR1 and CDR2 (germline): MDHEN, SYDVKM. The CDR3 covers 16 residues. In DNA form, the CDR3 reads TGTGCCAGCACCGATGGACAGGGTAATTTTGGGTATGGCTACACCTTC. It translates to CASTDGQGNFGYGYTF.

This clone has only one observation. This chain uses TRBV4-1 with TRBJ1-5; D not resolved. The ends were cut back, 1 base at V and 0 bases at J, with 10 bases in the middle. Germline V gene sequence: CDR1 MGHRA, CDR2 YSYEKL. The CDR3 spans 16 residues. CDR3 loop: CASSQVERASNQPQHF. The DNA of the CDR3 is TGCGCCAGCAGCCAAGTGGAGAGGGCTAGCAATCAGCCCCAGCATTTT.

The chain carries TRBV28 and TRBJ2-6; 8 nucleotides align to TRBD1. The germline CDR1 and CDR2 sequences are MDHEN and SYDVKM. This CDR3 is 14 amino acids long. J lost 12 bases, V lost 6 bases, and 10 bases had no gene match. The CDR3 nucleotides are TGTGCCAGCAGCCCCAAGGACAGGGCCCTCGTCCTGACTTTC. Translated: CASSPKDRALVLTF.

The chain employs TRBV5-8 and TRBJ2-1; D is ambiguous. Germline lookup yields CDR1 SGHTS and CDR2 YDEGEE. Trimming stripped 2 bases from V and 0 bases from J, with 9 bases between. This CDR3 is built from 15 residues. CDR3 nucleotide sequence: TGTGCCAGCAGCTTCAGGAAAAGCTCCTACAATGAGCAGTTCTTC. Encoded protein: CASSFRKSSYNEQFF.

The J gene is TRBJ2-5, the V gene TRBV3-1 (or the pseudogene TRBV3-2); D call uncertain. This CDR3 has 12 amino acids. Germline loops: CDR1 LGHDT, CDR2 YNNKEL (reference sequence). The ends were cut back, 3 bases at V and 4 bases at J, with 6 bases in the middle. In DNA, the CDR3 is TGTGCCAGCAGCCAGGCAGGAGAGACCCAGTACTTC. Its translation: CASSQAGETQYF.

V usage is TRBV6-2 or TRBV6-3 and J usage is TRBJ1-2, with D possibly matching TRBD1 (6 bases). The CDR3 covers 12 residues. With 5 bases removed from V and 5 bases from J, the gap between germline ends came to 9 bases. Germline CDR1 is MNHEY and CDR2 is SVGEGT. The CDR3 here is CASSPGVYGYTF. The CDR3, as DNA: TGTGCCAGCAGTCCAGGGGTTTATGGCTACACCTTC.

This chain connects TRBV9 to TRBJ1-2, with D possibly matching TRBD1 (6 bases). V gave up 4 bases and J gave up 5 bases, with 15 bases separating them. The germline V gene encodes CDR1 SGDLS and CDR2 YYNGEE. CDR3 length equals 14 residues. In DNA form, the CDR3 reads TGTGCCAGCAGCTCGTGGGGGGGCTTGTATGGCTACACCTTC. Translating gives CASSSWGGLYGYTF. Full variable domain (outside the CDR3, taken from reference TRBV9 and TRBJ1-2): DSGVTQTPKHLITATGQRVTLRCSPRSGDLSVYWYQQSLDQGLQFLIQYYNGEERAKGNILERFSAQQFPDLHSELNLSSLELGDSALYFCASSSWGGLYGYTFGSGTRLTVV.

J is TRBJ1-2 and V is TRBV30; D not resolved. CDR3 length: 16 amino acids. Trimming pared 0 bases from V and 0 bases from J, leaving 14 bases between. CDR1 is GTSNPN and CDR2 is SVGIG in the germline V gene (reference sequence). This chain's CDR3 is CAWSVPKEGSNYGYTF. The CDR3 DNA is TGTGCCTGGAGTGTACCTAAGGAGGGTTCTAACTATGGCTACACCTTC.

The chain is built from TRBV18 and TRBJ1-1, with D uncertain. Trimming removed 3 bases at V and 11 bases at J, with 16 bases between. The CDR3 contains 13 residues. Germline V gives CDR1 KGHSH, CDR2 LQKENI. The CDR3 bases are TGTGCCAGCTCACCGGACGGAGGCCTATCGGCTTTCTTT. It encodes CASSPDGGLSAFF.

V usage is TRBV4-1 and J usage is TRBJ1-6; TRBD1 might be the D (5 bases). V was clipped by 0 bases and J by 12 bases, with 12 bases between them. The germline gives CDR1 MGHRA, CDR2 YSYEKL. The CDR3 consists of 14 residues. This chain's CDR3 is CASSQESEGLPLHF. CDR3 DNA: TGCGCCAGCAGCCAAGAGTCGGAGGGGTTACCCCTCCACTTT.

This clone showed up just once. The V gene is TRBV5-4, the J gene TRBJ2-5; 10 nucleotides match TRBD1. In germline, CDR1 is SGHNT, CDR2 YYREEE (reference sequence). The CDR3 is made up of 14 amino acids. J lost 5 bases, V lost 4 bases, and 5 bases had no gene match. In DNA, the CDR3 is TGTGCCAGCAGCAAGACAGGGGGCAAGGAGACCCAGTACTTC. Protein product: CASSKTGGKETQYF. The entire variable domain, with the rest obtained from reference TRBV5-4 and TRBJ2-5, is as follows: ETGVTQSPTHLIKTRGQQVTLRCSSQSGHNTVSWYQQALGQGPQFIFQYYREEENGRGNFPPRFSGLQFPNYSSELNVNALELDDSALYLCASSKTGGKETQYFGPGTRLLVL.

This clone appeared once. The rearrangement uses TRBV5-1 and TRBJ1-1; no definite D call. Germline values: CDR1 SGHRS, CDR2 YFSETQ. Between the trimmed V and J ends, which lost 4 bases and 7 bases, there was a span of 17 bases. The CDR3 contains 14 residues. The CDR3 sequence: CASSPKTGRLEAFF. Here the CDR3 DNA reads TGCGCCAGCAGCCCGAAGACCGGGAGACTTGAAGCTTTCTTT.

The chain couples TRBV18 to TRBJ2-5, with 11 bases lining up with TRBD2. The V and J ends lost 2 bases and 2 bases, in that order; junction bases with no gene match: 7. Per the germline V gene, CDR1 is KGHSH and CDR2 is LQKENI. The CDR3 consists of 17 residues. CDR3 sequence reads: CASSPGLAGGLQETQYF. The CDR3 DNA is TGTGCCAGCTCACCAGGGCTAGCGGGGGGACTTCAAGAGACCCAGTACTTC.

This clone was detected once. This chain links TRBV18 with TRBJ1-1; TRBD1 might be the D (5 bases). The CDR3 totals 16 residues. Looked up from germline, CDR1 is KGHSH and CDR2 is LQKENI. V was shortened by 6 bases and J by 1 base, with 18 bases between the two germline ends. CDR3 amino acids: CASSLNGGSANTEAFF. Here the CDR3 DNA reads TGTGCCAGCTCGTTGAACGGGGGGAGCGCGAACACTGAAGCTTTCTTT.

The chain employs TRBV5-1 and TRBJ1-2; D ambiguous. Trimming left V 0 bases short and J 1 base short, with 4 bases between. Germline values: CDR1 SGHRS, CDR2 YFSETQ. CDR3 length: 13 residues. The CDR3 reads CASSLAGNYGYTF. In DNA, the CDR3 is TGCGCCAGCAGCTTGGCGGGTAACTATGGCTACACCTTC. The whole variable domain, remainder taken from reference TRBV5-1 and TRBJ1-2, is KAGVTQTPRYLIKTRGQQVTLSCSPISGHRSVSWYQQTPGQGLQFLFEYFSETQRNKGNFPGRFSGRQFSNSRSEMNVSTLELGDSALYLCASSLAGNYGYTFGSGTRLTVV.

This clone was detected ten times or more. The chain is built from TRBV28 and TRBJ2-7; 7 bases fit TRBD2. Germline CDR1 is MDHEN and CDR2 is SYDVKM. The CDR3 length is 16 residues. J was trimmed by 1 base and V by 3 bases; bases with no gene match: 9. This chain's CDR3 is CASSFALAGLSYEQYF. DNA of the CDR3: TGTGCCAGCAGTTTTGCTCTGGCGGGACTATCCTACGAGCAGTACTTC.